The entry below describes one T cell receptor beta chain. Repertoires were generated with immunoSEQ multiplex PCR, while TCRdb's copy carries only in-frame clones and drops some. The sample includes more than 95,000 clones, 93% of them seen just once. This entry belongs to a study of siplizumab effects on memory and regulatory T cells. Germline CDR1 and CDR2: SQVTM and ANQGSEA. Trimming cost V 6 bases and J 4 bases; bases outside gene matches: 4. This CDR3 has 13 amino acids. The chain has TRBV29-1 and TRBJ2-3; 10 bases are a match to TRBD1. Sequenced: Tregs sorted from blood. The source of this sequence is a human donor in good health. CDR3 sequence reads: CSVRQGAADTQYF. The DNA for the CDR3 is TGCAGCGTCCGACAGGGGGCCGCAGATACGCAGTATTTT.